These 20 T cell receptor beta chains share one sample of origin, sequenced in a study of blood T cell repertoires in COVID-19. Sequencing used immunoSEQ multiplex PCR; TCRdb keeps in-frame clones, though not all of them. The sample lists under 200,000 clones, approximately 90% occurring once. The sample was peripheral blood. The receptors stem from a man aged 60 to 69 with active or convalescent COVID-19.

For the CDR3, the DNA is TGTGCCAGCTCTCGGGAGGGGACAGCCCAGGAAAAACTGTTTTTT. Amino acids: CASSREGTAQEKLFF. The rearrangement joins TRBV18 to TRBJ1-4; the match to TRBD1 covers 7 bases. V dropped 6 bases and J dropped 8; count of bases not matched to a gene: 12. CDR3 size: 15 residues. Germline lookup yields CDR1 KGHSH and CDR2 LQKENI.

The V and J genes are TRBV29-1 and TRBJ1-1; 10 bases agree with TRBD1. CDR1 is SQVTM, CDR2 ANQGSEA, per germline. Unmatched junction bases numbered 13, after V lost 7 bases and J lost 5 bases. The CDR3 loop spans 15 amino acids. The CDR3 sequence: CSGRAIDRGRTEAFF. The CDR3 DNA sequence: TGCAGCGGCCGAGCCATCGACAGGGGGCGTACTGAAGCTTTCTTT.

The V and J genes are TRBV25-1 and TRBJ1-6; TRBD1 aligns across 9 bases. The CDR3 is 15 residues long. CDR1 and CDR2 from the germline V gene are MGHDK and SYGVNS. The J segment lost 8 bases and the V segment lost 4 bases, leaving 6 bases of the junction unmatched. CDR3 loop: CASSADRGGYSPLHF. DNA of the CDR3: TGTGCCAGCAGTGCCGACAGGGGGGGGTATTCACCCCTCCACTTT.

The chain couples TRBV5-5 to TRBJ2-2; D not certain. Per the germline V gene, CDR1 is SGHKS and CDR2 is YYEKEE (reference sequence). The V gene lost 4 bases and the J gene lost 3 bases, with 7 bases spanning the gap. This CDR3 is built from 13 residues. The DNA for the CDR3 is TGTGCCAGCAGCCCGCAGGACACCGGGGAGCTGTTTTTT. Protein: CASSPQDTGELFF.

The chain carries TRBV27 and TRBJ2-5; TRBD1 matches 7 bases. CDR1 MNHEY and CDR2 SMNVEV come from the germline V gene (reference sequence). The ends lost 5 bases at V and 7 bases at J; junction bases unmatched: 13. This CDR3 comprises 15 residues. The CDR3 nucleotides read TGTGCCAGCAGTCCCACGACAGGGACCCTCCGGACCCAGTACTTC. Amino acids: CASSPTTGTLRTQYF.

This chain links TRBV6-4 with TRBJ2-2; D is perhaps TRBD1 (6 bases). The CDR3 spans 14 residues. V lost 4 bases, J lost 4 bases, and 10 bases lay in between. The germline CDR1 and CDR2 sequences are MRHNA and SNTAGT. DNA for the CDR3: TGTGCCAGCAGTGCCGAGGGGGTCACCGGGGAGCTGTTTTTT. Translating it yields CASSAEGVTGELFF.

The chain carries TRBV5-6 and TRBJ1-4, with D possibly being TRBD1 (6 bases). Trimming removed 2 bases from V and 3 bases from J, with 8 bases in between. Germline-derived CDR1 and CDR2 are SGHDT and YYEEEE. This CDR3 region has 14 residues. CDR3: CASSFRGPNEKLFF. The CDR3 DNA reads as TGTGCCAGCAGCTTCAGGGGTCCTAATGAAAAACTGTTTTTT.

This clone was counted between two and nine times. The gene calls are TRBV19 and TRBJ2-5; D not resolved. This CDR3 has 14 residues. The V and J ends lost 4 bases and 4 bases respectively, with 13 bases between them. Looked up from germline, CDR1 is LNHDA and CDR2 is SQIVND (reference sequence). CDR3: CASSTTYRSETQYF. The CDR3, as DNA: TGTGCCAGTAGTACCACTTACAGATCAGAGACCCAGTACTTC.

The CDR3 DNA is TGCAGCGCGAGAGGGGGCATCTCACAAGAGACCCAGTACTTC. It encodes CSARGGISQETQYF. The gene calls are TRBV29-1 and TRBJ2-5, with 7 bases matching TRBD1. Germline-derived CDR1 and CDR2 are SQVTM and ANQGSEA. The ends lost 7 bases at V and 2 bases at J; junction bases unmatched: 10. This CDR3 region has 14 residues.

V gene TRBV10-2 combines with J gene TRBJ1-1; D is unclear. Germline loops: CDR1 WSHSY, CDR2 SAAADI. The CDR3 covers 13 residues. Trimming took 6 bases from V and 1 from J, leaving 9 bases between them. The CDR3 DNA reads as TGCGCCAGCAGCCCGGGTCGGAACACTGAAGCTTTCTTT. It is translated as CASSPGRNTEAFF.

This sequence joins TRBV13 and TRBJ2-3, with 12 bases matching TRBD2. Germline assignment: CDR1 PRHDT and CDR2 FYEKMQ (reference sequence). The junction had 5 bases not matched to a gene; V was cut back by 5 bases and J by 5 bases. This CDR3 has 15 residues. This chain's CDR3 is CASSAGLAGVDTQYF. The CDR3 DNA follows: TGTGCCAGCAGCGCGGGACTAGCGGGCGTAGATACGCAGTATTTT.

J is TRBJ1-3 and V is TRBV23-1; 12 bases are a match to TRBD1. TRBV23-1 is labeled an ORF, and its function is uncertain. This CDR3 is 17 amino acids long. V trimming: 7 bases; J trimming: 0 bases; junction bases outside the gene matches: 7. Written as DNA, the CDR3 is TGCGCCAGCACCCCCGGGACAGGGGGCAACTCTGGAAACACCATATATTTT. It specifies CASTPGTGGNSGNTIYF.

V and J are TRBV7-3 and TRBJ2-1, with 11 positions matching TRBD2. The germline gives CDR1 SGHTA, CDR2 FQGTGA. This CDR3 has 15 amino acids. Trimming removed 4 bases from V and 6 bases from J; junction bases left unmatched: 5. The CDR3 nucleotides read TGTGCCAGCAGCTCCGGACTAGCGGGTTTCAATGAGCAGTTCTTC. Translation: CASSSGLAGFNEQFF.

The chain has TRBV5-1 and TRBJ2-5, with 10 bases fitting TRBD2. Losses at the gene ends were 0 bases for V and 5 bases for J; bases not matched to a gene: 4. The CDR3 contains 15 residues. CDR1 is SGHRS, CDR2 YFSETQ, per germline. The DNA for the CDR3 is TGCGCCAGCAGCTTGGAGCGGGGGGGCGACGAGACCCAGTACTTC. This codes for CASSLERGGDETQYF. Filled out from reference TRBV5-1 and TRBJ2-5, the complete variable domain reads KAGVTQTPRYLIKTRGQQVTLSCSPISGHRSVSWYQQTPGQGLQFLFEYFSETQRNKGNFPGRFSGRQFSNSRSEMNVSTLELGDSALYLCASSLERGGDETQYFGPGTRLLVL.

This clone was recorded once. The chain is built from TRBV5-4 and TRBJ1-2, with unresolved D. V dropped 0 bases and J dropped 9 bases, with 6 bases sitting between them. This CDR3 contains 11 residues. Germline V gives CDR1 SGHNT, CDR2 YYREEE (reference sequence). CDR3 coding DNA: TGTGCCAGCAGCTTGGTGAGGAGCTACACCTTC. It codes for CASSLVRSYTF.

The J gene is TRBJ1-1, the V gene TRBV5-4; D might be TRBD1 (6 bases). From germline, CDR1 is SGHNT and CDR2 YYREEE (reference sequence). CDR3 length: 15 residues. Trimming cost V 3 bases and J 0 bases, with 12 bases left between them. CDR3 in amino acids: CASSSATGMNTEAFF. DNA for the CDR3: TGTGCCAGCAGCTCGGCGACAGGAATGAACACTGAAGCTTTCTTT. Complete variable domain (other parts from reference TRBV5-4 and TRBJ1-1): ETGVTQSPTHLIKTRGQQVTLRCSSQSGHNTVSWYQQALGQGPQFIFQYYREEENGRGNFPPRFSGLQFPNYSSELNVNALELDDSALYLCASSSATGMNTEAFFGQGTRLTVV.

This clone was seen only a few times. The DNA for the CDR3 is TGTGCCAGCAGTTTCAGGGGGCAGGAGGGCTACACCTTC. It specifies CASSFRGQEGYTF. The gene calls are TRBV6-5 and TRBJ1-2; the match to TRBD1 covers 8 bases. The CDR3 sequence is 13 residues long. Per the germline V gene, CDR1 is MNHEY and CDR2 is SVGAGI. V was clipped by 4 bases and J by 8 bases; unmatched bases: 6.

The V and J genes are TRBV5-6 and TRBJ1-1; 7 nucleotides match TRBD1. V gave up 2 bases and J gave up 0 bases; unmatched junction bases: 4. Germline V gene sequence: CDR1 SGHDT, CDR2 YYEEEE. The CDR3 is 15 amino acids. CDR3 sequence: CASSFTGTVNTEAFF. Written as DNA, the CDR3 is TGTGCCAGCAGCTTTACGGGGACAGTGAACACTGAAGCTTTCTTT.

The chain recombines TRBV6-4 with TRBJ1-1, with 7 bases identical to TRBD1. Per the germline V gene, CDR1 is MRHNA and CDR2 is SNTAGT. The length of the CDR3 is 19 residues. Losses at the gene ends were 2 bases for V and 3 bases for J; bases not matched to a gene: 18. CDR3 sequence reads: CASSDKRTLTGWRDTEAFF. As DNA, the CDR3 is TGTGCCAGCAGTGACAAGAGAACCTTGACAGGGTGGCGTGACACTGAAGCTTTCTTT.

This chain joins TRBV3-1 (or the pseudogene TRBV3-2) and TRBJ1-2; 9 nucleotides line up with TRBD1. V gave up 9 bases and J gave up 8 bases; unmatched junction bases: 10. This CDR3 has 13 residues. The germline CDR1 and CDR2 sequences are LGHDT and YNNKEL (reference sequence). CDR3 in DNA: TGTGCCAGTGGACAGGGGTCCTCGGGGGGCTACACCTTC. Translation gives CASGQGSSGGYTF.